This TCR beta chain derives from a study of OX40 agonist ivuxolimab in advanced cancers. Study-level background: Of the patients, three showed partial responses, one with hepatocellular carcinoma and two with cutaneous melanoma. Study observations and caveats: Circulating CD4+ and CD8+ T cells showed clonal expansion by week 6 at 0.1 to 3.0 mg/kg. Relative to CD4+ cells, CD8+ T cells on average had more expanded clones.

The CDR3 loop spans 12 amino acids. Trimming removed 4 bases from V and 7 bases from J, with 9 bases in between. Germline CDR1 is SGHRS and CDR2 is YFSETQ. Patients who had autoimmune disease history or got systemic immunosuppression were left out. Worth noting for this clone: Its target is not known.

Using immunoSEQ multiplex PCR, the repertoire was profiled, and TCRdb retains in-frame clones only, with some absent. The sample lists roughly 60,000 clones, about 86% occurring once. The sequenced sample was CD4+ or CD8+ T cells sorted from blood, obtained in a trial of the OX40 agonist ivuxolimab. The rearrangement joins TRBV5-1 to TRBJ2-1; D call uncertain. This TCR derives from an adult with an advanced solid tumor such as melanoma, head and neck, liver or kidney cancer. The CDR3 coding sequence is TGCGCCAGCAGCGCGTTACGGAATGAGCAGTTCTTC. The encoded protein is CASSALRNEQFF.